The TCR beta chain described here comes from a study of Graves' ophthalmopathy and Graves' hyperthyroidism. RNA transcripts yielded amplified TCR beta CDR3 regions. After a first-round RT-PCR with HTBI primers, a second-round multiplex PCR was run. MiXCR, run by TCRdb on the multiplex PCR reads, gives a single entry per CDR3 protein. This sample carries over 45,000 distinct CDR3 sequences, roughly 52% of them seen once, and the ten largest clones take about 24%. This clonotype was counted ten times or more. Deletions cut 7 bases from V and 6 bases from J, with 15 bases between. CDR1 and CDR2 (germline): MDHEN, SYDVKM. This CDR3 region has 13 residues.

The V and J genes are TRBV28 and TRBJ1-1; D perhaps matches TRBD1 (5 bases). The TCR originated in an adult man with Graves' ophthalmopathy. Sequenced sample: peripheral blood. The DNA of the CDR3 is TGTGCCAGCATCTCCCCGGGACTGGCTGAAGCTTTCTTT. Protein product: CASISPGLAEAFF. Based on the CDR3 plus reference TRBV28 and TRBJ1-1, the full variable domain is DVKVTQSSRYLVKRTGEKVFLECVQDMDHENMFWYRQDPGLGLRLIYFSYDVKMKEKGDIPEGYSVSREKKERFSLILESASTNQTSMYLCASISPGLAEAFFGQGTRLTVV.